Given below is one T cell receptor (beta chain) in context. Antigen: not known. The sample comes from a study of cytomegalovirus exposure and HLA in healthy donors. Findings and caveats of the study: Near-uniform donor sequencing depth was presumed by presence/absence analyses.

Germline assignment: CDR1 SGHTA and CDR2 FQGNSA. The CDR3 contains 16 residues. V lost 1 base and J lost 3; bases outside the gene matches: 9. The PCR ran on 60 Vbeta and 13 Jbeta primers. Clones were sequenced by immunoSEQ multiplex PCR, and TCRdb holds only the in-frame ones, with some missing. This sample contains tens of thousands of clones. Sequencing was done on a sample of PBMCs. The chain links TRBV7-2 to TRBJ2-7, with 7 bases aligning to TRBD2. The sequence was collected from a woman aged 40-49 years in good health and CMV-seropositive. CDR3 protein: CASSLGRLASGYEQYF. The DNA of the CDR3 is TGTGCCAGCAGCTTAGGACGCTTGGCTAGCGGCTACGAGCAGTACTTC.